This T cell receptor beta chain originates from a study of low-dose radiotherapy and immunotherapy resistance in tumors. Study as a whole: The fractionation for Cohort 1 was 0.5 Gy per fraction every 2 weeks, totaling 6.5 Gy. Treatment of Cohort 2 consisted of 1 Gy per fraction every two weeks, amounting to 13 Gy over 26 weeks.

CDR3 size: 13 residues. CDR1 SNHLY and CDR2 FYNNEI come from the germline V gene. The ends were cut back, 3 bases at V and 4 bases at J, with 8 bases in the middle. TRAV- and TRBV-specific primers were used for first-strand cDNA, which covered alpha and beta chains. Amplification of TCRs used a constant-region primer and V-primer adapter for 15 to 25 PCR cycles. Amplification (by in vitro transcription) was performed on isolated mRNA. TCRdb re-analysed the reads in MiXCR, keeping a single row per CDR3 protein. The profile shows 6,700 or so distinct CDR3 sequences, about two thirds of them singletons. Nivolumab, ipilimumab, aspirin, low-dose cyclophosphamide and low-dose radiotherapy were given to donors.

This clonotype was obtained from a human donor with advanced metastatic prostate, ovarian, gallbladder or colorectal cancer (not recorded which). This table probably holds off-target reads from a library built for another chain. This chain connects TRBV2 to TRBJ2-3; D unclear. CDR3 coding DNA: TGTGCCAGCAGTGACGTTAGGGCAGATACGCAGTATTTT. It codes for CASSDVRADTQYF.